The 11 T cell receptor beta chains below come from one sample, sequenced in a study of siplizumab effects on memory and regulatory T cells. The authors cocultured the mixed lymphocyte reaction cells at 37 degrees C for approximately six days. No antigens are known for them. Clones were read by immunoSEQ multiplex PCR, and TCRdb kept only the in-frame ones, dropping some. The table has about 14,000 clones, around 49% seen once. Sequencing was performed on CFSE-low (dividing) CD4+ T cells sorted from an allogeneic mixed lymphocyte reaction. The receptors originated from a human donor in good health; the cells came from an allogeneic mixed lymphocyte reaction.

The chain combines TRBV19 with TRBJ1-2, with D unresolved. CDR3 length: 15 amino acids. Germline loops: CDR1 LNHDA, CDR2 SQIVND (reference sequence). The V end lost 6 bases, the J end lost 0 bases, and 14 bases lay between the germline ends. The CDR3 sequence: CASSLAAQANYGYTF. The CDR3 DNA reads as TGTGCCAGTAGCCTCGCCGCTCAAGCTAACTATGGCTACACCTTC.

This clone was picked up one time. The junction shows a germline mismatch at one end, possibly a read error. The gene calls are TRBV5-4 and TRBJ1-1, with D perhaps matching TRBD1 (5 bases). Per germline, CDR1 SGHNT and CDR2 YYREEE (reference sequence). This CDR3 region has 13 residues. The CDR3 DNA reads as TGCGCCAGCAGGGCAGGGACTCAGGGTGAAGCTTTCTTT. It translates to CASRAGTQGEAFF.

The rearrangement links TRBV5-1 to TRBJ2-1; tentatively, D is TRBD1 (5 bases). This CDR3 comprises 16 residues. Germline assignment: CDR1 SGHRS and CDR2 YFSETQ. Trimming took off 5 bases at V and 0 bases at J, with 15 bases between the two ends. CDR3 nucleotide sequence: TGCGCCAGCAGGACTGGTCCAGGGTCCTCCTACAATGAGCAGTTCTTC. This translates into CASRTGPGSSYNEQFF.

The chain couples TRBV5-4 to TRBJ2-3; 7 positions agree with TRBD2. Germline values: CDR1 SGHNT, CDR2 YYREEE (reference sequence). The CDR3 has 15 residues. The trim removed 0 bases at V and 3 bases at J, leaving 4 bases unmatched. CDR3 amino acids: CASSLDAGVTDTQYF. CDR3 in DNA: TGTGCCAGCAGCTTGGACGCGGGAGTGACAGATACGCAGTATTTT.

V and J are TRBV5-1 and TRBJ1-5; the match to TRBD1 covers 7 bases. The CDR3 length is 15 residues. Germline V gene data show CDR1 as SGHRS and CDR2 as YFSETQ. V shed 0 bases and J 4 bases; nucleotides not matched to a gene: 4. CDR3 DNA: TGCGCCAGCAGCTTGGAGGGGGCGAGGAATCAGCCCCAGCATTTT. It encodes CASSLEGARNQPQHF.

Only a few counts were recorded for this clone. This chain links TRBV11-1 with TRBJ1-1, with 8 bases identical to TRBD1. The CDR3 is 15 amino acids. Germline CDR1 is SGHAT and CDR2 is FQDESV (reference sequence). V was clipped by 2 bases and J by 4 bases; unmatched bases: 6. In nucleotides, the CDR3 is TGTGCCAGCAGCTTATTCCGGACAGGGAGCACTGAAGCTTTCTTT. It yields the protein CASSLFRTGSTEAFF. Complete variable domain (other parts from reference TRBV11-1 and TRBJ1-1): EAEVAQSPRYKITEKSQAVAFWCDPISGHATLYWYRQILGQGPELLVQFQDESVVDDSQLPKDRFSAERLKGVDSTLKIQPAELGDSAMYLCASSLFRTGSTEAFFGQGTRLTVV.

The chain is built from TRBV11-3 and TRBJ2-7, with 9 bases identical to TRBD1. Trimming removed 4 bases from V and 7 bases from J; junction bases left unmatched: 5. The germline gives CDR1 SGHNT, CDR2 YENEEA. The CDR3 covers 13 residues. In nucleotides, the CDR3 is TGTGCCAGCAGCTCCGGGACAGGGCAAGAGCAGTACTTC. Its translation is CASSSGTGQEQYF.

The CDR3 here is CASSFRGWQGNTEAFF. CDR3 DNA sequence: TGTGCCAGCAGCTTCAGAGGCTGGCAGGGGAACACTGAAGCTTTCTTT. The V gene is TRBV5-5, the J gene TRBJ1-1, with D tentatively TRBD1 (5 bases). V was trimmed by 2 bases and J by 1 base, leaving 15 bases between them. CDR1 and CDR2 from the germline V gene are SGHKS and YYEKEE (reference sequence). CDR3 length: 16 residues.

V usage is TRBV5-1 and J usage is TRBJ1-5; possibly TRBD1 for D (5 bases). The V end lost 3 bases, the J end lost 7 bases, and 17 bases lay between the germline ends. The CDR3 is 15 amino acids. Germline CDR1 SGHRS, CDR2 YFSETQ. The CDR3 coding sequence is TGCGCCAGCAGCTCAGGGATTTCGGCGGGGCAGCCCCAGCATTTT. It specifies CASSSGISAGQPQHF.

This sequence joins TRBV6-6 and TRBJ2-1, with 9 bases aligning to TRBD1. The CDR3 has 14 amino acids. From germline, CDR1 is MNHNY and CDR2 SVGAGI (reference sequence). V shed 8 bases and J 0 bases; nucleotides not matched to a gene: 2. The CDR3 region is CASWDRASYNEQFF. The DNA of the CDR3 is TGTGCCAGCTGGGACAGGGCCTCCTACAATGAGCAGTTCTTC.

The rearrangement uses TRBV21-1 and TRBJ1-2. TRBV21-1 is flagged as a pseudogene. The CDR3 runs 14 residues. CDR3 nucleotide sequence: TGTGCCAGCAGCTCCTCGGGACCGCAGTCAGGCTACACCTTC. Residues: CASSSSGPQSGYTF.